This T cell receptor beta chain is drawn from a study of PD-L1 blockade in urothelial cancer. The V end was cut by 4 bases, the J end by 0 bases, with 6 bases between. The germline V gene encodes CDR1 KGHSH and CDR2 LQKENI. The CDR3 runs 13 residues. TCRdb's table, derived via immunoSEQ multiplex PCR, lists solely in-frame clones and lacks some. The sample lists around 50,000 clones, more than 75% occurring once. Time point reported: pretreatment peripheral blood. Patients suffered from locally advanced or metastatic urothelial carcinoma. The chain recombines TRBV18 with TRBJ1-1; D is possibly TRBD1 (6 bases). The starting material was PBMCs, obtained around atezolizumab (anti-PD-L1) treatment. This sequence was found in a man aged 50-60 years with urothelial cancer. Written as DNA, the CDR3 is TGTGCCAGCTCACAGGGGGTGAACACTGAAGCTTTCTTT. Protein sequence: CASSQGVNTEAFF.